A selection of T cell receptor beta chains follows, all from one sample in a study of blood T cell repertoires in COVID-19. Produced via immunoSEQ multiplex PCR; TCRdb's table is partial and in-frame only. Of around 200,000 clones in the sample, 85% were seen once. Input material: PBMCs or T cells enriched from blood (not recorded which). These receptor sequences come from a man aged 35-49 years who had recovered from COVID-19. Both conserved end residues are part of each CDR3. A D gene is named only where the DNA matches it firmly. Size is omitted from some rows. Given values are once, few, many or a class for expanded clones.

. | . | TRBJ1-2 | TRBV7-9 | CASSTANYGYTF | TGTGCCAGCAGCACAGCAAACTATGGCTACACCTTC
. | once | TRBJ2-1 | TRBV6-5 | CASSPRTANEQFF | TGTGCCAGCAGCCCCCGGACAGCTAATGAGCAGTTCTTC
TRBD1 | few | TRBJ1-2 | TRBV6-7 | CASSYSQGANYGYTF | TGTGCCAGCAGTTACTCACAGGGGGCTAACTATGGCTACACCTTC
TRBD1 | . | TRBJ2-3 | TRBV5-1 | CASSQTGAGDTQYF | TGCGCCAGCAGCCAGACAGGGGCCGGAGATACGCAGTATTTT
. | once | TRBJ2-7 | TRBV5-1 | CASSLTRDSYEQYF | TGCGCCAGCAGCTTGACACGGGACTCCTACGAGCAGTACTTC
. | . | TRBJ1-3 | TRBV5-4 | CASSFDSGAGNTIYF | TGTGCCAGCAGCTTCGACTCAGGGGCTGGAAACACCATATATTTT
. | . | TRBJ2-2 | TRBV4-2 | CASSQVSLVDRLNTGELFF | TGTGCCAGCAGCCAAGTTTCTTTGGTTGACAGATTGAACACCGGGGAGCTGTTTTTT
TRBD1 | few | TRBJ2-2 | TRBV3-1/TRBV3-2 | CASSHWGQGHTGELFF | TGTGCCAGCAGCCATTGGGGACAGGGACACACCGGGGAGCTGTTTTTT
. | . | TRBJ1-2 | TRBV5-4 | CASSAQGGNYGYTF | TGTGCCAGCAGCGCCCAAGGGGGAAACTATGGCTACACCTTC
TRBD1 | . | TRBJ1-2 | TRBV3-1/TRBV3-2 | CASSRWDPGQGARAYGYTF | TGTGCCAGCAGCCGCTGGGACCCGGGACAGGGGGCGCGAGCTTATGGCTACACCTTC
. | . | TRBJ2-4 | TRBV11-2 | CATTPGSAENIQYF | TGTGCCACCACGCCCGGCAGCGCTGAAAACATTCAGTACTTC
TRBD1 | . | TRBJ2-7 | TRBV7-9 | CASRGQGLLRSEQYF | TGTGCCAGCAGGGGACAGGGATTACTGAGGTCCGAGCAGTACTTC
. | once | TRBJ1-1 | TRBV29-1 | CSVELGDSNTEAFF | TGCAGCGTTGAATTGGGGGACTCGAACACTGAAGCTTTCTTT
TRBD1 | once | TRBJ2-7 | TRBV11-2 | CASSSRQGDAYEQYF | TGTGCCAGCAGCAGCCGACAGGGGGACGCCTACGAGCAGTACTTC
TRBD1 | . | TRBJ2-7 | TRBV11-2 | CASSFSTTGGYEQYF | TGTGCCAGCAGCTTTAGCACGACAGGGGGCTACGAGCAGTACTTC
TRBD1 | . | TRBJ2-2 | TRBV5-4 | CASSIVDRGTGELFF | TGTGCCAGCAGTATTGTGGACAGGGGGACCGGGGAGCTGTTTTTT
TRBD1 | . | TRBJ1-1 | TRBV19 | CATRDRGMNTEAFF | TGTGCCACCCGGGACAGGGGCATGAACACTGAAGCTTTCTTT